These 14 T cell receptor beta chains share one sample of origin, sequenced in a study of T cells in Graves' hyperthyroidism and ophthalmopathy (dated by TCRdb to between 2019 and 2020). The method was multiplex PCR. The listed sequencing device is Illumina HiSeq 2000. The TCR beta CDR3 regions were amplified from the RNA transcripts. The first round of RT-PCR for the TCR CDR3 was performed with the HTBI primer set and the Qiagen OneStep RT-PCR kit. The public reads were run again by TCRdb, first through fastp at Q25 and then through MiXCR, and only productive beta chains were kept. Here each entry gathers all rows of one CDR3 protein and keeps the most common genes and DNA. The sample table records 600,000 to 800,000 distinct CDR3 sequences; roughly a third of these occur just once. In total, the top ten clones hold about a third of the sample. Input material: blood. These receptors were obtained from a woman between 40 and 50 years old with Graves' hyperthyroidism.

This chain joins TRBV15 and TRBJ1-3; 7 bases map to TRBD1. The germline gives CDR1 LNHNV, CDR2 YYDKDF (reference sequence). V dropped 3 bases and J dropped 7; count of bases not matched to a gene: 6. The CDR3 has 14 residues. The CDR3 bases are TGTGCCACCAGCAGGGAAGGGGGCGCGAACACCATATATTTT. This gives the protein CATSREGGANTIYF.

V and J are TRBV19 and TRBJ2-7; D might be TRBD1 or TRBD2, each matching 5 bases. This CDR3 has 13 amino acids. V was shortened by 5 bases and J by 3 bases, with 11 bases between the two germline ends. Germline V gene sequence: CDR1 LNHDA, CDR2 SQIVND (reference sequence). The CDR3 loop reads CASSGLGDYEQYF. As DNA, the CDR3 is TGTGCCAGTAGTGGTTTGGGGGACTACGAGCAGTACTTC.

Worth noting for this clonotype: A single base separates this from a much larger clone, so it may be a read error. The chain carries TRBV29-1 and TRBJ2-2; D possibly corresponds to TRBD2 (6 bases). The CDR3 is made up of 13 amino acids. CDR1 is SQVTM and CDR2 is ANQGSEA in the germline V gene. In DNA form, the CDR3 reads TGCAGCGTTGGGCGGCAGAGCACCGGGGGGCTGTTTTTT. Translating gives CSVGRQSTGGLFF.

This clonotype ranks as medium-sized. The chain links TRBV2 to TRBJ1-1; D is possibly TRBD1 (6 bases). The germline V and J ends were trimmed by 7 bases and 0 bases, with 12 bases remaining between them. Germline CDR1 reads SNHLY; CDR2 reads FYNNEI. The CDR3 covers 14 residues. The CDR3: CASNWDNLNTEAFF. The CDR3 DNA reads as TGTGCCAGCAACTGGGACAACCTGAACACTGAAGCTTTCTTT.

In this sample, this clonotype turned up many times. The rearrangement links TRBV7-2 to TRBJ1-2, with 7 bases lining up with TRBD1. The CDR3 is 14 residues long. V was pared by 5 bases and J by 5 bases, with 8 bases of the junction left unmatched. Germline assignment: CDR1 SGHTA and CDR2 FQGNSA. The CDR3 loop reads CASSGRQGYYGYTF. The CDR3 DNA reads TGTGCCAGCAGCGGAAGACAGGGATATTATGGCTACACCTTC.

V usage is TRBV5-1 and J usage is TRBJ2-7; a possible D gene is TRBD2 (5 bases). The CDR3 length is 15 residues. V lost 4 bases and J 0 bases, leaving 14 bases between the germline ends. Per the germline V gene, CDR1 is SGHRS and CDR2 is YFSETQ. CDR3 amino acids: CASSPPGTNSYEQYF. The DNA of the CDR3 is TGCGCCAGCAGCCCCCCGGGAACCAACTCCTACGAGCAGTACTTC.

The chain combines TRBV29-1 with TRBJ2-2; no firm D call. V was cut by 7 bases and J by 3 bases, with 12 bases left in between. This CDR3 has 13 amino acids. Germline loops: CDR1 SQVTM, CDR2 ANQGSEA. The CDR3 DNA is TGCAGCGGGAACGAACGGGACACCGGGGAGCTGTTTTTT. Translated: CSGNERDTGELFF.

The chain combines TRBV6-5 with TRBJ2-7, with D unresolved. Germline CDR1 and CDR2: MNHEY and SVGAGI. V was trimmed by 4 bases and J by 4 bases, leaving 11 bases between them. The CDR3 spans 13 residues. The CDR3 DNA reads as TGTGCCAGCAGTTGGACGGACGGGTACGAGCAGTACTTC. Translating it yields CASSWTDGYEQYF.

This clonotype was detected ten times or more. The V and J genes are TRBV10-3 and TRBJ2-2; D call uncertain. The V end lost 8 bases, the J end lost 4 bases, and 5 bases lay between the germline ends. The CDR3 length is 11 residues. Germline V CDR1 and CDR2: ENHRY, SYGVKD. The CDR3 spells CAILATGELFF. In DNA, the CDR3 is TGTGCCATCCTTGCCACCGGGGAGCTGTTTTTT.

This clonotype was recorded a few times. A read error is likely, as this CDR3 ends without the conserved phenylalanine or tryptophan. V is TRBV10-3 and J is TRBJ1-1; 11 bases fit TRBD1. CDR1 is ENHRY, CDR2 SYGVKD, per germline. The V segment lost 2 bases and the J segment 4 bases; nucleotides outside the gene matches: 0. The length of the CDR3 is 14 residues. The CDR3 is CAISEGQGATEAFL. CDR3 sequence (DNA): TGTGCCATCAGTGAGGGACAGGGGGCCACTGAAGCTTTCCTT.

The V and J genes are TRBV24-1 and TRBJ1-2, with 9 bases lining up with TRBD1. This CDR3 has 14 amino acids. In germline, CDR1 is KGHDR, CDR2 SFDVKD. V shed 3 bases and J 4 bases; nucleotides not matched to a gene: 2. CDR3 region: CATSDGGQGYGYTF. The CDR3 region has the DNA TGTGCCACCAGTGATGGGGGACAGGGCTATGGCTACACCTTC.

This clonotype has a single count. V and J are TRBV28 and TRBJ2-7; 8 bases are shared with TRBD1. The CDR3 consists of 12 residues. The germline gives CDR1 MDHEN, CDR2 SYDVKM. With 6 bases clipped from V and 5 bases from J, the junction kept 3 bases outside the gene matches. CDR3 nucleotide sequence: TGTGCCAGCAGGACAGGGGACCACGAGCAGTACTTC. Translation gives CASRTGDHEQYF.

The rearrangement joins TRBV5-7 to TRBJ2-5; 12 bases match TRBD1. TRBV5-7 is annotated as an ORF whose role is uncertain. The length of the CDR3 is 15 residues. V dropped 3 bases and J dropped 5; count of bases not matched to a gene: 5. The CDR3 coding sequence is TGTGCCAGCAGCTGGGGGACAGGGGGCGCGGAGACCCAGTACTTC. It specifies CASSWGTGGAETQYF.

This clonotype was observed a handful of times. This chain uses TRBV6-5 with TRBJ2-7; no clear D. CDR3 size: 15 residues. CDR1 is MNHEY, CDR2 SVGAGI, per germline. The V and J ends lost 2 bases and 0 bases respectively, with 11 bases between them. The CDR3 nucleotides read TGTGCCAGCAGTTACGGTTACGGGTACTCCTACGAGCAGTACTTC. This encodes CASSYGYGYSYEQYF.